This TCR beta chain was profiled in a study of T cell responses to AZD1222 COVID-19 vaccine. General study results and limits: Baseline testing showed seropositivity in only a handful of AZD1222 recipients. Donors in the cohort were predominantly white British and more often female, and clonal diversity was possibly underestimated. Spike-specific TCR breadth and depth were elevated following two AZD1222 doses.

As to this clone: No antigen is known for it.

The CDR3 length is 14 residues. Germline V lookup: CDR1 KGHSH, CDR2 LQKENI. Trimming removed 3 bases at V and 4 bases at J, with 10 bases between. This table comes from immunoSEQ multiplex PCR, and its TCRdb copy is limited to in-frame clones, with some not included. The data show roughly 130,000 clones, 88% seen once. The chain has TRBV18 and TRBJ1-5; the D is unclear. This receptor was taken from an adult in good health. Sequencing used peripheral blood, obtained on day 0 of MenACWY control vaccination. CDR3 in DNA: TGTGCCAGCTCACCGGCGCAGATAAATCAGCCCCAGCATTTT. Protein product: CASSPAQINQPQHF.